This T cell receptor (beta chain) emerged from a study of T-cell memory formation after mild COVID-19. TCRdb processed the 5' RACE reads anew with MiXCR; each CDR3 protein has one entry. This sample has about 470,000 distinct CDR3 sequences, with approximately 23% found just once. The source is an adult woman who had mild COVID-19 (a few samples of this study predate the infection). Cell type and time point are not known. The specimen was PBMCs or a T cell subset sorted from them (not recorded which).

CDR3 bases: TGTGCCAGCAGTTACCGATCGCGTCGCCGGGACCGCTCCTACGAGCAGTACTTC. Translating it yields CASSYRSRRRDRSYEQYF. V is TRBV6-2 or TRBV6-3 and J is TRBJ2-7; D tentatively reads TRBD1 or TRBD2 (5 bases each). Germline V gene lookup returns CDR1 MNHEY and CDR2 SVGEGT. This CDR3 is built from 18 residues. V lost 2 bases, J lost 0 bases, and 20 bases lay in between.